The clone carrying this T cell receptor (beta chain) was observed a handful of times. The data stem from a study of blood T cell repertoires in COVID-19. Study context: Spain, Italy and the United States supplied samples that represented acute and convalescent COVID-19. In each case, the material was cDNA or gDNA derived from T cells, B-cell-depleted T cells, or PBMCs.

Original data processing: How many nucleated cells were present was estimated from reference gene primer amplification. Produced via immunoSEQ multiplex PCR; TCRdb's table is partial and in-frame only. Clone size and the V and J calls come from that table; the DNA yielded D and trimming. Among some 110,000 clones listed, about 79% were seen once. Germline V gene sequence: CDR1 MGHRA, CDR2 YSYEKL. Trimming cost V 3 bases and J 6 bases; bases outside gene matches: 27. The CDR3 length is 21 residues. The TCR comes from a woman between 65 and 79 years old with acute or convalescent COVID-19. Sequencing was performed on peripheral blood. The chain recombines TRBV4-1 with TRBJ1-1; 8 bases fit TRBD1. The chain's CDR3 is CASSHPGLVARGPGGRSEAFF. Written as DNA, the CDR3 is TGCGCCAGCAGCCATCCCGGCCTTGTCGCTCGGGGACCAGGGGGCAGGTCTGAAGCTTTCTTT.